The subject of this entry is one T cell receptor (beta chain). CDR3 length equals 16 residues. Germline V gene lookup returns CDR1 SGHRS and CDR2 YFSETQ. J was trimmed by 6 bases and V by 4 bases; bases with no gene match: 8. The data are from a study of T cell changes during pregnancy in multiple sclerosis. Assay used: immunoSEQ multiplex PCR; TCRdb lists only in-frame clones, some missing. The sample consists of about 79,000 clones, 90% to 95% of them appearing once. This clonotype originated in a female donor with multiple sclerosis, enrolled in a pregnancy study. Material: CD4+ T cells from peripheral blood mononuclear cells, obtained in the second trimester of pregnancy. The chain joins TRBV5-1 to TRBJ2-7, with TRBD2 matching 15 bases. The CDR3 spells CASSPGLAGGLTEQYF. In DNA, the CDR3 is TGCGCCAGCAGCCCGGGACTAGCGGGAGGCCTCACCGAGCAGTACTTC.